This T cell receptor (beta chain) was documented in a study of blood T cell repertoires in COVID-19. V was clipped by 6 bases and J by 10 bases; unmatched bases: 3. Germline lookup yields CDR1 SNHLY and CDR2 FYNNEI. This CDR3 contains 12 residues. TCRdb's copy holds only in-frame clones and misses some; the assay was immunoSEQ multiplex PCR. The table lists roughly 190,000 clones, roughly 79% of them singletons, with approximately 9.9% in the top ten. This rearrangement joins TRBV2 to TRBJ2-1, with 10 nucleotides matching TRBD2. The sample consisted of peripheral blood. The clonotype originates from a woman aged 40 to 49 with COVID-19, enrolled during active disease. The DNA for the CDR3 is TGTGCCAGCAGGACTAGCGGGTGGGAGCAGTTCTTC. Translated: CASRTSGWEQFF.